This is a list of T cell receptor beta chains from one sample in a study of molecular identifiers for immune sequencing clone quantification. Using its own MiXCR run on the PCR reads, TCRdb lists one record per CDR3 protein. This repertoire shows about 640,000 distinct CDR3 sequences, just under 20% found once; its top ten account for roughly 0.9%. The sequencing input was naive CD8+ T cells from blood, with Jurkat cell RNA spiked in. The receptors stem from a human donor in good health. Some libraries in this study had Jurkat cell RNA spiked in. Each CDR3 is given with its conserved first and last residue. Fields, in order: clone size, J gene, D gene, V gene, CDR3 protein, CDR3 DNA. A D gene is named only where the DNA matches it firmly. The size entry is marked missing in some rows and otherwise reads once, few, many or a size class.

size: many; J: TRBJ2-3; D: NA; V: TRBV29-1; CDR3: CSVEPGTTSTDTQYF; DNA: TGCAGCGTTGAACCTGGGACAACTAGCACAGATACGCAGTATTTT
size: many; J: TRBJ2-7; D: NA; V: TRBV29-1; CDR3: CSVVGISYEQYF; DNA: TGCAGCGTTGTAGGGATCTCCTACGAGCAGTACTTC
size: NA; J: TRBJ1-1; D: NA; V: TRBV19; CDR3: CASSPGGTVFTEAFF; DNA: TGTGCCAGTAGCCCCGGAGGGACCGTCTTCACTGAAGCTTTCTTT
size: many; J: TRBJ2-1; D: NA; V: TRBV29-1; CDR3: CSMLGGLSYNEQFF; DNA: TGCAGTATGCTCGGGGGCCTCTCCTACAATGAGCAGTTCTTC
size: many; J: TRBJ2-3; D: TRBD2; V: TRBV20-1; CDR3: CSAPSLAGGRGDTQYF; DNA: TGCAGTGCTCCTTCTCTAGCGGGGGGGCGCGGAGATACGCAGTATTTT
size: NA; J: TRBJ2-1; D: NA; V: TRBV4-3; CDR3: CASSQDPAGPNEQFF; DNA: TGCGCCAGCAGCCAAGATCCTGCGGGCCCCAATGAGCAGTTCTTC
size: few; J: TRBJ1-5; D: NA; V: TRBV27; CDR3: CASSLSSGVGNQPQHF; DNA: TGTGCCAGCAGTTTATCATCAGGGGTGGGCAATCAGCCCCAGCATTTT
size: many; J: TRBJ2-3; D: NA; V: TRBV6-1; CDR3: CASSEALWEGAGDTQYF; DNA: TGTGCCAGCAGTGAAGCGCTATGGGAGGGGGCAGGAGATACGCAGTATTTT
size: NA; J: TRBJ2-1; D: NA; V: TRBV5-3; CDR3: CASSGPGAYNEQFF; DNA: TGTGCCAGCAGCGGCCCAGGGGCTTACAATGAGCAGTTCTTC
size: NA; J: TRBJ2-7; D: NA; V: TRBV5-1; CDR3: CASSPDLAHEQYF; DNA: TGCGCCAGCAGCCCCGACTTAGCCCACGAGCAGTACTTC
size: many; J: TRBJ2-5; D: NA; V: TRBV4-3; CDR3: CASSQANTRSQETQYF; DNA: TGCGCCAGCAGCCAGGCTAATACTAGGTCCCAAGAGACCCAGTACTTC
size: many; J: TRBJ2-7; D: NA; V: TRBV7-9; CDR3: CASSTPGGRGTYEQYF; DNA: TGTGCCAGCAGCACCCCTGGCGGTCGGGGGACCTACGAGCAGTACTTC
size: many; J: TRBJ1-6; D: TRBD1; V: TRBV27; CDR3: CASSLGDRGSPLHF; DNA: TGTGCCAGCAGTTTGGGGGACAGGGGTTCACCCCTCCACTTT
size: NA; J: TRBJ2-1; D: NA; V: TRBV7-6; CDR3: CASSSGLSLEQFF; DNA: TGTGCCAGCAGCTCGGGACTCTCACTGGAGCAGTTCTTC
size: many; J: TRBJ2-5; D: NA; V: TRBV7-9; CDR3: CASRNRAQETQYF; DNA: TGTGCCAGCAGAAATCGGGCCCAAGAGACCCAGTACTTC
size: many; J: TRBJ1-1; D: NA; V: TRBV2; CDR3: CASSEDTGLGTEAFF; DNA: TGTGCCAGCAGTGAAGATACAGGGTTGGGCACTGAAGCTTTCTTT
size: few; J: TRBJ2-2; D: NA; V: TRBV20-1; CDR3: CSASGINTGELFF; DNA: TGCAGTGCTAGCGGGATAAACACCGGGGAGCTGTTTTTT
size: many; J: TRBJ2-2; D: NA; V: TRBV24-1; CDR3: CATSEDTTNTGELFF; DNA: TGTGCCACCAGTGAGGACACAACGAACACCGGGGAGCTGTTTTTT
size: many; J: TRBJ2-7; D: NA; V: TRBV9; CDR3: CASSGSEDGGGFYEQYF; DNA: TGTGCCAGCAGCGGGTCGGAAGATGGGGGTGGCTTCTACGAGCAGTACTTC
size: few; J: TRBJ1-2; D: NA; V: TRBV29-1; CDR3: CSAIDSGHYGYTF; DNA: TGCAGCGCCATAGACAGCGGGCATTATGGCTACACCTTC
size: many; J: TRBJ2-3; D: NA; V: TRBV14; CDR3: CASSQEEVSDTQYF; DNA: TGTGCCAGCAGCCAAGAAGAGGTCTCTGATACGCAGTATTTT
size: NA; J: TRBJ2-7; D: NA; V: TRBV4-2; CDR3: CASSRGASSYEQYF; DNA: TGTGCCAGCAGCCGAGGGGCTAGCAGCTACGAGCAGTACTTC
size: many; J: TRBJ1-4; D: NA; V: TRBV7-9; CDR3: CASSLPVVGSNNEKLFF; DNA: TGTGCCAGCAGCTTACCGGTTGTTGGCAGCAACAATGAAAAACTGTTTTTT
size: NA; J: TRBJ2-3; D: NA; V: TRBV15; CDR3: CATSRVRNQPQYF; DNA: TGTGCCACCAGCAGGGTTCGCAATCAGCCCCAGTATTTT
size: few; J: TRBJ2-5; D: NA; V: TRBV4-1; CDR3: CASSQPRGKQVGIETQYF; DNA: TGCGCCAGCAGCCAACCTAGGGGGAAACAGGTGGGAATCGAGACCCAGTACTTC
size: many; J: TRBJ2-6; D: NA; V: TRBV27; CDR3: CASSLLGSSGANVLTF; DNA: TGTGCCAGCAGTTTATTGGGGAGCTCTGGGGCCAACGTCCTGACTTTC
size: many; J: TRBJ1-1; D: TRBD1; V: TRBV28; CDR3: CASSSHRGTEAFF; DNA: TGTGCCAGCAGTTCACACAGGGGCACTGAAGCTTTCTTT
size: NA; J: TRBJ2-3; D: NA; V: TRBV4-1; CDR3: CVSSQVGLSADTQYF; DNA: TGCGTCAGCAGCCAAGTCGGACTCAGCGCAGATACGCAGTATTTT
size: NA; J: TRBJ2-3; D: NA; V: TRBV2; CDR3: CASSEALGGLGDTQYF; DNA: TGTGCCAGCAGTGAAGCGCTGGGGGGTCTCGGAGATACGCAGTATTTT
size: NA; J: TRBJ1-2; D: NA; V: TRBV7-8; CDR3: CASSTDLTGFSLYGYTF; DNA: TGTGCCAGCAGCACCGATCTCACAGGGTTTTCGCTCTATGGCTACACCTTC
size: many; J: TRBJ1-6; D: NA; V: TRBV28; CDR3: CASSFFRGPNSPLHF; DNA: TGTGCCAGCAGTTTCTTCCGGGGGCCTAATTCACCCCTCCACTTT
size: NA; J: TRBJ2-1; D: NA; V: TRBV6-6; CDR3: CASRGGREQFF; DNA: TGTGCCAGCAGGGGGGGGCGTGAGCAGTTCTTC
size: many; J: TRBJ2-1; D: NA; V: TRBV9; CDR3: CASRRTASYNEQFF; DNA: TGTGCCAGCCGACGGACAGCTTCCTACAATGAGCAGTTCTTC
size: many; J: TRBJ2-2; D: NA; V: TRBV7-9; CDR3: CASSLADEGTGELFF; DNA: TGTGCCAGCAGCTTAGCGGACGAGGGAACCGGGGAGCTGTTTTTT
size: NA; J: TRBJ2-1; D: TRBD2; V: TRBV30; CDR3: CAWSGLAGGSEQFF; DNA: TGTGCCTGGAGTGGACTAGCGGGAGGCAGTGAGCAGTTCTTC